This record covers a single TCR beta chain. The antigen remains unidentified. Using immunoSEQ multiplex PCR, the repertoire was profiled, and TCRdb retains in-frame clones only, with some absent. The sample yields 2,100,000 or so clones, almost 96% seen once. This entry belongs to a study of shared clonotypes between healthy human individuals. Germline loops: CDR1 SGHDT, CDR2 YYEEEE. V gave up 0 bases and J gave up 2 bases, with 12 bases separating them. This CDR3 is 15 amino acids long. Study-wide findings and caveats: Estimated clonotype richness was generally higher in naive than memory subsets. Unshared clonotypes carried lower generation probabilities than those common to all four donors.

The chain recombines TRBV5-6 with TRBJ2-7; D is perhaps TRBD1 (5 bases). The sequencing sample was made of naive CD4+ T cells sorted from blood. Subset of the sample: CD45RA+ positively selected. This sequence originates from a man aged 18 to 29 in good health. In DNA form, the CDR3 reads TGTGCCAGCAGCTTGGACGCAGGGCGGACCTACGAGCAGTACTTC. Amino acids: CASSLDAGRTYEQYF. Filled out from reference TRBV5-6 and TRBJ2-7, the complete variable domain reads DAGVTQSPTHLIKTRGQQVTLRCSPKSGHDTVSWYQQALGQGPQFIFQYYEEEERQRGNFPDRFSGHQFPNYSSELNVNALLLGDSALYLCASSLDAGRTYEQYFGPGTRLTVT.